This T cell receptor (beta chain) emerged from a study of shared clonotypes between healthy human individuals. Only in-frame clones appear in the TCRdb table, and some are missing; sequencing was by immunoSEQ multiplex PCR. The repertoire consists of 1.6 million or so clones, with approximately 98.5% occurring once and the leading ten covering about 0.35%. The sample comprised naive CD4+ T cells sorted from blood. The subset denotes: CD45RA+ positively selected. The receptor was isolated from a man aged 25-40 years in good health.

The CDR3 loop is CASSARSEAFF. CDR3 DNA sequence: TGTGCCAGCAGCGCCCGGAGTGAAGCTTTCTTT. The chain links TRBV7-9 to TRBJ1-1; D ambiguous. V was trimmed by 5 bases and J by 7 bases, leaving 8 bases between them. Germline values: CDR1 SEHNR, CDR2 FQNEAQ (reference sequence). The CDR3 runs 11 residues.